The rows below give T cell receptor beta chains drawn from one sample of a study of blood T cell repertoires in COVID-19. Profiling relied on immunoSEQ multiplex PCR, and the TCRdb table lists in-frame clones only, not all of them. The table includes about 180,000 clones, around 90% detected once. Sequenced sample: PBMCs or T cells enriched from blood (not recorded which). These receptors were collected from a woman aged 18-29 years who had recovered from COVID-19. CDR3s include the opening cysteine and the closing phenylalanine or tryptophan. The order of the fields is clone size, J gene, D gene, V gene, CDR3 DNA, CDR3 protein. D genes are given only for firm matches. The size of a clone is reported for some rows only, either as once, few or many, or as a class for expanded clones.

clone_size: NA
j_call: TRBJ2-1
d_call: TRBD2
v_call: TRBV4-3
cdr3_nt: TGCGCCAGCAGCCAAGATCTGTTGGGACTAGCCCGGAATGAGCAGTTCTTC
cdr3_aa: CASSQDLLGLARNEQFF

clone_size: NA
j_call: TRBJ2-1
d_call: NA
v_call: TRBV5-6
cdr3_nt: TGTGCCAGCAGCTTGCGGGTTCTTGGTGAGCAGTTCTTC
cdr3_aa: CASSLRVLGEQFF

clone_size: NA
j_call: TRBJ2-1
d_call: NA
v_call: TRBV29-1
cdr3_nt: TGCAGCGTTGGAAAGACAGGCAGCCAGGAGCAGTTCTTC
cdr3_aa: CSVGKTGSQEQFF

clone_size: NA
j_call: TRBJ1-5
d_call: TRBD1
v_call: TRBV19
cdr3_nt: TGTGCCAGTAGTATAGGTGGACAGGGGGTTCAGCCCCAGCATTTT
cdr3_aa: CASSIGGQGVQPQHF

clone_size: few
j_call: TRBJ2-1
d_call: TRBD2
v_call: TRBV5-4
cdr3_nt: TGTGCCAGCAGCTTGGGGAGGACTAGCGGAAACAATGAGCAGTTCTTC
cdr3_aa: CASSLGRTSGNNEQFF

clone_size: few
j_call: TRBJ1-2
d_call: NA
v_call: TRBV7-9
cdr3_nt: TGTGCCAGCACCCTCTGGGGGGGGAATGGCTACACCTTC
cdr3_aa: CASTLWGGNGYTF

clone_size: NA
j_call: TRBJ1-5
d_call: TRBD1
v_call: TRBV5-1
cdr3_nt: TGCGCCAGCAGACCAGGGACAGGGGACTCACGGCCCCAGCATTTT
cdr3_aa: CASRPGTGDSRPQHF

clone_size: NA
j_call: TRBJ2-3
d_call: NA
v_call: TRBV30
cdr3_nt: TGTGCCTGGACAGGATTGGCGTGGGATACGCAGTATTTT
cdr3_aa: CAWTGLAWDTQYF

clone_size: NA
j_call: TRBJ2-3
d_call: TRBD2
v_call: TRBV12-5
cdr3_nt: TGTGCTAGTGGTTCGGGGCGCGGCGGGAGCTTACACGCAGATACGCAGTATTTT
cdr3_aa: CASGSGRGGSLHADTQYF

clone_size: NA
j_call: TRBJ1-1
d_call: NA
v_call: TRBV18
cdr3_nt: TGTGCCAGCTCACCCTTGGGCGCTGAAGCTTTCTTT
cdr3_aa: CASSPLGAEAFF

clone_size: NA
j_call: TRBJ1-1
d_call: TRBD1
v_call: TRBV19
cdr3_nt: TGTGCCAGTAGTGTGACAGGGGGGAACACTGAAGCTTTCTTT
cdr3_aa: CASSVTGGNTEAFF

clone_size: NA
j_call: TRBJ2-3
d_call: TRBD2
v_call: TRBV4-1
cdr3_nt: TGCGCCAGCAGCCTGGACGGGGGGGGTAGAGATACGCAGTATTTT
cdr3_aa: CASSLDGGGRDTQYF

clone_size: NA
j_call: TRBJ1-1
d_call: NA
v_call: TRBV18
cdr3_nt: TGTGCCAGCTCACCGTTTAGGGGAAAAACTGAAGCTTTCTTT
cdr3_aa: CASSPFRGKTEAFF

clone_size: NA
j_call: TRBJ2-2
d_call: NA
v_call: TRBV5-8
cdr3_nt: TGTGCCAGCAGCCCTTCTAGATTCACCGGGGAGCTGTTTTTT
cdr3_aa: CASSPSRFTGELFF

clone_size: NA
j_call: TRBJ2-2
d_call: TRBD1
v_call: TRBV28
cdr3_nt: TGTGCCAGCAGTTGGGACAGGACGACCGGGGAGCTGTTTTTT
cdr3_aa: CASSWDRTTGELFF

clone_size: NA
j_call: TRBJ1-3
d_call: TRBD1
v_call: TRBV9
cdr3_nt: TGTGCCAGCAGCCGAGACAGGGCGGTTGGAAACACCATATATTTT
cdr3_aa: CASSRDRAVGNTIYF

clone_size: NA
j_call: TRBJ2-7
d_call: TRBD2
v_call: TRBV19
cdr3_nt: TGTGCCAGTAGTATTCGCCTTTCTGGCAGCGGGAGGGTCTACGAGCAGTACTTC
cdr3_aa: CASSIRLSGSGRVYEQYF

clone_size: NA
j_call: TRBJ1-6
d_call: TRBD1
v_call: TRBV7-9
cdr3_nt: TGTGCCAGCAGCCCCTGGACAGGGTACAATTCACCCCTCCACTTT
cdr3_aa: CASSPWTGYNSPLHF

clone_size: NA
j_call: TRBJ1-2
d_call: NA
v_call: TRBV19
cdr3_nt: TGTGCCAGTAGGGGCACCCGGTTTACAGGAGACAACTATGGCTACACCTTC
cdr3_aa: CASRGTRFTGDNYGYTF

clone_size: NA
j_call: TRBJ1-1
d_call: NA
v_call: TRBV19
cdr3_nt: TGTGCCAGTAGTATAAAAGGGGGGAACACTGAAGCTTTCTTT
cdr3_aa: CASSIKGGNTEAFF

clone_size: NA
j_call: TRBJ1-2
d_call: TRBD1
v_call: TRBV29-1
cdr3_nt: TGCAGCGTTGAGTGGACAGGTCAATATGGCTACACCTTC
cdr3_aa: CSVEWTGQYGYTF

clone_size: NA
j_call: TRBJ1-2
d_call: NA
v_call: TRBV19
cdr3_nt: TGTGCCAGTAGTCCAGGGTCCCGCAGTCTCTACACCTTC
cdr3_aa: CASSPGSRSLYTF

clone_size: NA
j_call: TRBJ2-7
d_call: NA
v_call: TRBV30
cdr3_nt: TGTGCCTGGATGAAGGGGCTATCCTCCTACGAGCAGTACTTC
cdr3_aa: CAWMKGLSSYEQYF

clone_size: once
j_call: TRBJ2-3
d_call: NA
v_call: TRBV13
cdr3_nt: TGTGCCAGCAGCACGTTGGACAGGGAGGGGGGTACGCAGTATTTT
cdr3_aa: CASSTLDREGGTQYF

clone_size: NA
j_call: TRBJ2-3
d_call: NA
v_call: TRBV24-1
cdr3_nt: TGTGCCACCAGCAGGGCGACAGATACGCAGTATTTT
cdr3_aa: CATSRATDTQYF

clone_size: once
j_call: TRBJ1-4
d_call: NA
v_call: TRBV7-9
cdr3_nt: TGTGCCAGCAGCTTAGGCAGGGGCGTCGGTGAAAAACTGTTTTTT
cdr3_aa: CASSLGRGVGEKLFF

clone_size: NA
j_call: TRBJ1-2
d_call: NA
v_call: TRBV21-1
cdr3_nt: TGTGCCAGCAGCCCCTCGTATGGCTACACCTTC
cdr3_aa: CASSPSYGYTF

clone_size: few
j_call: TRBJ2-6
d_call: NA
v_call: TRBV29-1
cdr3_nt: TGCAGCGTTGAAGCGGACAGCCCCTCTGGGGCCAACGTCCTGACTTTC
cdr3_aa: CSVEADSPSGANVLTF

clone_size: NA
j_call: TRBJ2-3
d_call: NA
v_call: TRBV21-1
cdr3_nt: TGTGCCAGCAGCAAAGATGGTTTTTCACTGGGGGGGTACACAGATACGCAGTATTTT
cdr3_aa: CASSKDGFSLGGYTDTQYF

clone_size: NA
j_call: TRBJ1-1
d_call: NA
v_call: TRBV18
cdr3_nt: TGTGCCAGCTCACCTAAAATGAACACTGAAGCTTTCTTT
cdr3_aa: CASSPKMNTEAFF

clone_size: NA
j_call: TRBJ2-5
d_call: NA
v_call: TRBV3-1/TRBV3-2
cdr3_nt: TGTGCCAGCAGCCAAAAAACTACCTCTGGGGAGACCCAGTACTTC
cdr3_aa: CASSQKTTSGETQYF

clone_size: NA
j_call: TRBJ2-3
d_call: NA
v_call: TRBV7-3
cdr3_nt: TGTGCCAGCAGCTTAATTGGGACTAGCACAGATACGCAGTATTTT
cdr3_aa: CASSLIGTSTDTQYF

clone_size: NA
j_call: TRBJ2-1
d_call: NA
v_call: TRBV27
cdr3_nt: TGTGCCAGCAGTTTATCGCCGGGTAGCTCCTACAATGAGCAGTTCTTC
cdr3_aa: CASSLSPGSSYNEQFF

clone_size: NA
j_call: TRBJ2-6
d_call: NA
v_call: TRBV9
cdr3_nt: TGTGCCAGCAGCGTAGAGGCAGGGCCGACTGGGGCCAACGTCCTGACTTTC
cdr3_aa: CASSVEAGPTGANVLTF

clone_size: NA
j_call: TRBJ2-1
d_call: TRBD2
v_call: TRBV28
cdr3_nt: TGTGCCAGCAGTTTAGGGCATACTAGCGGGAGGGGGAATGAGCAGTTCTTC
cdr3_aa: CASSLGHTSGRGNEQFF

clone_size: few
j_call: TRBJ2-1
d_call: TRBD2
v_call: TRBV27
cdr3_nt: TGTGCCAGCAGTTCAGCCGGGACTAGCGGAGCAAATGAGCAGTTCTTC
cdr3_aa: CASSSAGTSGANEQFF

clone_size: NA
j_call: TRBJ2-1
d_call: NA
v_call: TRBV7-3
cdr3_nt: TGTGCCAGCAGCTTAACGTTGGGGGGCTCCTACAATGAGCAGTTCTTC
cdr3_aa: CASSLTLGGSYNEQFF

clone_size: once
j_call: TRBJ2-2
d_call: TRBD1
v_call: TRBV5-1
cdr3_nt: TGCGCCAGCAGCTTTTCCGGGACAGGGCGTCAATTCACCGGGGAGCTGTTTTTT
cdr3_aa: CASSFSGTGRQFTGELFF

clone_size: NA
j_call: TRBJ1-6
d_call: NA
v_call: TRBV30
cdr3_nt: TGTGCCTGGAGTGCCCTTCGACAGCAGTATTCACCCCTCCACTTT
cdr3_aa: CAWSALRQQYSPLHF

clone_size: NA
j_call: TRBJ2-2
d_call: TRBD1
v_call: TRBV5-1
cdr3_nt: TGCGCCAGCAGCTTGGGACAGGGGGGAACCGGGGAGCTGTTTTTT
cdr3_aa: CASSLGQGGTGELFF

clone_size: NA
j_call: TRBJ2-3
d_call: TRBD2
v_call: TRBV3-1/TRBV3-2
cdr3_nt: TGTGCCAGCAGCCTCCTTCTAGCGGGGGGAAGTCTAGATACGCAGTATTTT
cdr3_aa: CASSLLLAGGSLDTQYF

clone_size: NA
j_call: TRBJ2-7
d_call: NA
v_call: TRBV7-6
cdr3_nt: TGTGCCAGCAGCTCCAACCGACAAAACGAGCAGTACTTC
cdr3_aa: CASSSNRQNEQYF

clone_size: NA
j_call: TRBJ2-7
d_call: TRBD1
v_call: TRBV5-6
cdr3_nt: TGTGCCAGCAGCTGGACAGGGAGTTCCTACGAGCAGTACTTC
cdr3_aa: CASSWTGSSYEQYF

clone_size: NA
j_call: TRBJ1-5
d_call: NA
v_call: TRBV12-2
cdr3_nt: TGTGCAAGTCGCTTAGAGGAGGTTGGGGACTCGCGCAATCAGCCCCAGCATTTT
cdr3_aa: CASRLEEVGDSRNQPQHF

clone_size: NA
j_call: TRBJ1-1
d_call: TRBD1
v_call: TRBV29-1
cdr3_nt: TGCAGCGTTGAACTTGGACAGGGGCTATCTGAAGCTTTCTTT
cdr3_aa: CSVELGQGLSEAFF

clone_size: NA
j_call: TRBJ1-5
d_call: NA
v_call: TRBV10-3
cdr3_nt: TGTGCCATCGGACAGTATAGCAATCAGCCCCAGCATTTT
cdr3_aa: CAIGQYSNQPQHF

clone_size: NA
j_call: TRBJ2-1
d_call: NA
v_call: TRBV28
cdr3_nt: TGTGCCAGCAGTTCTGGGGCCGCAAACCCCTACAATGAGCAGTTCTTC
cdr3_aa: CASSSGAANPYNEQFF

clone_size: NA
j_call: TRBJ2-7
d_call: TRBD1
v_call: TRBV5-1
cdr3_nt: TGCGCCAGCAGCTTGGACTCCAGGGGGCTAAGGGAGCAGTACTTC
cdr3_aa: CASSLDSRGLREQYF

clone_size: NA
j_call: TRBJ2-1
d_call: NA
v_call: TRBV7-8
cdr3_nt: TGTGCCAGCAGCTTAGGACTTTACAATGAGCAGTTCTTC
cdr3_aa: CASSLGLYNEQFF

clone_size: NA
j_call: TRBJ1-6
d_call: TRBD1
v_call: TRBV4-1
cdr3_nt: TGCGCCAGCAGCCTCGGGACAGGGGGGTCACCCCTCCACTTT
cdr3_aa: CASSLGTGGSPLHF

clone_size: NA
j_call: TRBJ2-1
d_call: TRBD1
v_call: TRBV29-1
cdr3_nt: TGCAGCGTACGACAGGGGAGCAATGAGCAGTTCTTC
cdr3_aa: CSVRQGSNEQFF

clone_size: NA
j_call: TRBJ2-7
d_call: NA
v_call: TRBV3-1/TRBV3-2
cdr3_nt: TGTGCCAGCAGCCAAACAGGTCTAGGAATCTACGAGCAGTACTTC
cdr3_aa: CASSQTGLGIYEQYF

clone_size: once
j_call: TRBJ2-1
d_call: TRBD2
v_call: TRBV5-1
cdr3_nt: TGCGCCAGCAGCTTGGTTCGGGAGGGCGGCAATGAGCAGTTCTTC
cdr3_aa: CASSLVREGGNEQFF

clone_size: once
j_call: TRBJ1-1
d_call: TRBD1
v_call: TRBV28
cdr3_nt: TGTGCCAGCAGGCCGGGACAGGGTTTCACTGAAGCTTTCTTT
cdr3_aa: CASRPGQGFTEAFF

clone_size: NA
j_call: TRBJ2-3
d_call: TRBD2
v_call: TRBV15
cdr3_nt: TGTGCCACCAGCAGAGATCCGACTAGCGGGGGAGATACGCAGTATTTT
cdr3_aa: CATSRDPTSGGDTQYF